These 13 T cell receptor beta chains came from one sample sequenced in a study of blood T cell repertoires in COVID-19 (dated by TCRdb to 2018 to 2020). Library prep was done by the immunoSEQ multiplex PCR assay. TCRdb holds this immuneACCESS table with in-frame rearrangements only. Some clones are missing; in checked studies, unresolved V genes explain under half, and the rest has no known cause. This sample has 50,000 or so clones in its table, and more than 80% of those were observed once. Roughly 14% of the sample comes from the top ten. Sequenced sample: peripheral blood. The receptors originated from a human donor with active COVID-19. The donor label of this sample is uncertain.

The V call is TRBV30, the J call TRBJ1-1; TRBD1 matches at 8 bases. Germline V gives CDR1 GTSNPN, CDR2 SVGIG (reference sequence). This CDR3 is 10 amino acids long. Trimming took 4 bases from V and 8 from J; bases not matched to a gene: 0. The CDR3 here is CAWNRGEAFF. As DNA, the CDR3 is TGTGCCTGGAACAGGGGGGAAGCTTTCTTT. The full variable domain, with the rest looked up from reference TRBV30 and TRBJ1-1, is SQTIHQWPATLVQPVGSPLSLECTVEGTSNPNLYWYRQAAGRGLQLLFYSVGIGQISSEVPQNLSASRPQDRQFILSSKKLLLSDSGFYLCAWNRGEAFFGQGTRLTVV.

The V call is TRBV2, the J call TRBJ2-5, with D possibly being TRBD2 (5 bases). Germline values: CDR1 SNHLY, CDR2 FYNNEI. Trimming removed 7 bases at V and 1 base at J, with 13 bases between. CDR3 length: 14 amino acids. The CDR3: CASKEVPSQETQYF. As DNA, the CDR3 is TGTGCCAGCAAGGAGGTCCCTAGCCAAGAGACCCAGTACTTC.

CDR3: CASSLGGGQPQHF. The CDR3 DNA is TGTGCCAGCAGCCTGGGGGGTGGCCAGCCCCAGCATTTT. The rearrangement uses TRBV11-2 and TRBJ1-5; D might be TRBD1 (5 bases). Germline lookup yields CDR1 SGHAT and CDR2 FQNNGV. V was trimmed by 5 bases and J by 7 bases, leaving 12 bases between them. The CDR3 has 13 residues.

The chain has TRBV10-3 and TRBJ2-1; D possibly corresponds to TRBD2 (5 bases). The CDR3 has 15 residues. Germline values: CDR1 ENHRY, CDR2 SYGVKD. Trimming removed 7 bases at V and 0 bases at J, with 13 bases between. The CDR3 sequence is CAINKAVSSYNEQFF. In DNA form, the CDR3 reads TGTGCCATCAATAAAGCGGTCAGCTCCTACAATGAGCAGTTCTTC.

This chain links TRBV5-1 with TRBJ1-1; D gene unclear. V was shortened by 4 bases and J by 2 bases, with 9 bases between the two germline ends. The CDR3 sequence is 13 residues long. Looked up from germline, CDR1 is SGHRS and CDR2 is YFSETQ. In nucleotides, the CDR3 is TGCGCCAGCAGCGTAGGACTCAACACTGAAGCTTTCTTT. This sequence encodes CASSVGLNTEAFF.

The chain is built from TRBV28 and TRBJ2-2, with TRBD2 matching 7 bases. Germline V lookup: CDR1 MDHEN, CDR2 SYDVKM. Trimming cost V 3 bases and J 4 bases; bases outside gene matches: 8. The CDR3 contains 16 residues. The DNA for the CDR3 is TGTGCCAGCAGTTTCAGGCGACTAGCCACCACCGGGGAGCTGTTTTTT. It encodes CASSFRRLATTGELFF.

The chain combines TRBV28 with TRBJ2-2; TRBD2 matches at 12 bases. V dropped 6 bases and J dropped 5; count of bases not matched to a gene: 7. The CDR3 covers 16 residues. The germline V gene encodes CDR1 MDHEN and CDR2 SYDVKM. CDR3 DNA sequence: TGTGCCAGCAGAGAATACCTAGCGGGAGGGACCGGGGAGCTGTTTTTT. The encoded protein is CASREYLAGGTGELFF.

The CDR3 sequence: CASSMGAVGKPEQYF. CDR3 bases: TGTGCCAGTAGTATGGGGGCTGTGGGGAAACCCGAGCAGTACTTC. The chain links TRBV19 to TRBJ2-7, with TRBD1 as a possible D gene (6 bases). Germline assignment: CDR1 LNHDA and CDR2 SQIVND (reference sequence). This CDR3 contains 15 residues. V was cut by 3 bases and J by 6 bases, with 18 bases left in between.

The chain is built from TRBV7-8 and TRBJ2-1, with D maybe TRBD2 (6 bases). V was shortened by 5 bases and J by 3 bases, with 14 bases between the two germline ends. The CDR3 covers 15 residues. Per germline, CDR1 SGHVS and CDR2 FQNEAQ. CDR3 DNA sequence: TGTGCCAGCAGCAACGACGGGACTGTCTACAATGAGCAGTTCTTC. Translated, it gives CASSNDGTVYNEQFF.

The CDR3 DNA follows: TGTGCCACCAGCAGAGTAGGGGGAAACATTCAGTACTTC. It codes for CATSRVGGNIQYF. The gene calls are TRBV15 and TRBJ2-4; TRBD1 is a possible D gene (6 bases). V lost 1 base and J 6 bases, leaving 7 bases between the germline ends. Germline V gives CDR1 LNHNV, CDR2 YYDKDF (reference sequence). The CDR3 has 13 amino acids.

J is TRBJ2-1 and V is TRBV6-5, with a weak D call TRBD1 (6 bases). The germline V gene encodes CDR1 MNHEY and CDR2 SVGAGI. This CDR3 has 15 residues. Trimming pared 5 bases from V and 1 base from J, leaving 12 bases between. CDR3 amino acids: CASSPRDKSYNEQFF. The CDR3 region has the DNA TGTGCCAGCAGTCCTCGGGACAAGTCCTACAATGAGCAGTTCTTC.

The chain employs TRBV29-1 and TRBJ1-2; 9 bases are shared with TRBD1. The V segment lost 7 bases and the J segment 4 bases; nucleotides outside the gene matches: 4. The CDR3 runs 12 residues. CDR1 is SQVTM and CDR2 is ANQGSEA in the germline V gene. The DNA for the CDR3 is TGCAGCGGGGGACAGGGCCTCTATGGCTACACCTTC. Translation gives CSGGQGLYGYTF.

V and J are TRBV19 and TRBJ1-5; 8 nucleotides agree with TRBD1. Germline V lookup: CDR1 LNHDA, CDR2 SQIVND (reference sequence). V was pared by 10 bases and J by 1 base, with 6 bases of the junction left unmatched. CDR3 length: 14 residues. Written as DNA, the CDR3 is TGTGCCACCCAGGGGGCGACGAGCAATCAGCCCCAGCATTTT. This gives the protein CATQGATSNQPQHF.